A selection of T cell receptor beta chains follows, all from one sample in a study of shared clonotypes between healthy human individuals. Repertoires were generated with immunoSEQ multiplex PCR, while TCRdb's copy carries only in-frame clones and drops some. The sample lists a few million clones, just under 95% seen once, with around 0.38% in the top ten. Sequenced material: naive CD4+ T cells from PBMCs. These receptors were collected from a man aged 18 to 29 in good health. Some clones in this sample may be carry-over from other donors' samples. Each CDR3 is given with its conserved first and last residue. Fields, in order: D gene, clone size, J gene, V gene, CDR3 protein, CDR3 DNA. D genes are given only for firm matches. Only part of the rows carry a size: once, few, many, or a class if the clone is expanded.

d_call: .; clone_size: few; j_call: TRBJ1-5; v_call: TRBV9; cdr3_aa: CASSVLGTTWPQHF; cdr3_nt: TGTGCCAGCAGCGTACTGGGGACTACATGGCCCCAGCATTTT
d_call: TRBD1; clone_size: once; j_call: TRBJ2-7; v_call: TRBV27; cdr3_aa: CASSLTGISYEQYF; cdr3_nt: TGTGCCAGCAGTCTGACAGGGATCTCCTACGAGCAGTACTTC
d_call: .; clone_size: .; j_call: TRBJ1-2; v_call: TRBV6-5; cdr3_aa: CASSYSISGGPGYTF; cdr3_nt: TGTGCCAGCAGTTACTCGATATCGGGGGGTCCTGGCTACACCTTC
d_call: TRBD1; clone_size: once; j_call: TRBJ2-3; v_call: TRBV5-5; cdr3_aa: CASSPGTVGTDTQYF; cdr3_nt: TGTGCCAGCAGCCCGGGGACAGTGGGCACAGATACGCAGTATTTT
d_call: .; clone_size: .; j_call: TRBJ2-2; v_call: TRBV7-9; cdr3_aa: CASRPGTVQNTGELFF; cdr3_nt: TGTGCCAGCAGACCTGGGACTGTCCAGAACACCGGGGAGCTGTTTTTT
d_call: TRBD2; clone_size: .; j_call: TRBJ2-5; v_call: TRBV25-1; cdr3_aa: CASSVQGTSGSSGTQYF; cdr3_nt: TGTGCCAGCAGTGTCCAAGGGACTAGCGGGTCCTCTGGAACCCAGTACTTC
d_call: .; clone_size: once; j_call: TRBJ2-5; v_call: TRBV7-8; cdr3_aa: CASSIGGLRGETQYF; cdr3_nt: TGTGCCAGCAGCATAGGGGGGTTACGAGGAGAGACCCAGTACTTC
d_call: .; clone_size: .; j_call: TRBJ2-5; v_call: TRBV6-6; cdr3_aa: CASRLLEETQYF; cdr3_nt: TGTGCCAGCAGGCTGTTGGAAGAGACCCAGTACTTC
d_call: TRBD2; clone_size: .; j_call: TRBJ2-1; v_call: TRBV5-1; cdr3_aa: CASSLGTSGSYEQFF; cdr3_nt: TGCGCCAGCAGCTTGGGGACTAGCGGGAGCTATGAGCAGTTCTTC
d_call: TRBD1; clone_size: .; j_call: TRBJ1-5; v_call: TRBV6-6; cdr3_aa: CASSHGQGSVQPQHF; cdr3_nt: TGTGCCAGCAGCCACGGACAGGGGTCTGTTCAGCCCCAGCATTTT